Shown below are 11 T cell receptor beta chains from a single sample sequenced in a study of blood T cell repertoires in COVID-19. Assay used: immunoSEQ multiplex PCR; TCRdb lists only in-frame clones, some missing. The data contain under 350,000 clones, about 86% of them singletons. The sequenced sample consisted of PBMCs or T cells enriched from blood (not recorded which). The receptor set was obtained from a woman in her forties with acute COVID-19.

In its sample, this clone was seen once. The rearrangement uses TRBV5-1 and TRBJ1-6; TRBD1 agrees at 8 bases. Per germline, CDR1 SGHRS and CDR2 YFSETQ. J was trimmed by 8 bases and V by 0 bases; bases with no gene match: 4. The CDR3 is 15 residues long. The CDR3 protein is CASSLARQGHSPLHF. The CDR3 DNA sequence: TGCGCCAGCAGCTTGGCAAGACAGGGGCATTCACCCCTCCACTTT.

The V gene is TRBV7-2, the J gene TRBJ1-1; no definite D call. This CDR3 comprises 13 residues. The V gene lost 1 base and the J gene lost 5 bases, with 8 bases spanning the gap. CDR1 is SGHTA and CDR2 is FQGNSA in the germline V gene. As DNA, the CDR3 is TGTGCCAGCAGCTTAGGAGCCATAACTGAAGCTTTCTTT. It codes for CASSLGAITEAFF.

The rearrangement joins TRBV9 to TRBJ1-2, with TRBD1 matching 12 bases. CDR1 SGDLS and CDR2 YYNGEE come from the germline V gene. The CDR3 sequence is 19 residues long. After removal of 0 bases from V and 5 bases from J, the junction contained 14 bases not matched to a gene. The chain's CDR3 is CASSVDPSGTGGDLYGYTF. The CDR3 DNA sequence: TGTGCCAGCAGCGTAGATCCGTCGGGGACAGGGGGCGACCTTTATGGCTACACCTTC.

This chain joins TRBV5-1 and TRBJ2-7; 8 bases align to TRBD1. J lost 3 bases, V lost 0 bases, and 5 bases had no gene match. The CDR3 runs 15 residues. Germline CDR1 is SGHRS and CDR2 is YFSETQ. CDR3 residues: CASSLEGTGIYEQYF. The CDR3, as DNA: TGCGCCAGCAGCTTGGAGGGGACAGGAATCTACGAGCAGTACTTC.

The chain is built from TRBV2 and TRBJ2-7; tentatively, D is TRBD1 (6 bases). The CDR3 spans 13 residues. The V and J ends lost 7 bases and 6 bases respectively, with 16 bases between them. Germline V gives CDR1 SNHLY, CDR2 FYNNEI. The CDR3 region has the DNA TGTGCCAGCACCCCCGTCAGGGGTTCCGAGCAGTACTTC. This translates into CASTPVRGSEQYF.

The chain combines TRBV9 with TRBJ1-1, with D maybe TRBD1 (5 bases). Germline CDR1 and CDR2: SGDLS and YYNGEE. The CDR3 loop spans 14 amino acids. V shed 0 bases and J shed 6 bases, with 12 bases lying between them. The CDR3 DNA reads TGTGCCAGCAGCGTAGGGTCAGGGAGGCCTGAAGCTTTCTTT. Protein sequence: CASSVGSGRPEAFF.

The rearrangement joins TRBV4-1 to TRBJ1-2; 8 nucleotides align to TRBD1. V lost 0 bases to trimming and J lost 5 bases; unmatched junction nucleotides: 8. The CDR3 contains 16 residues. Germline values: CDR1 MGHRA, CDR2 YSYEKL. The CDR3 sequence: CASSQEGQGRSYGYTF. CDR3 DNA sequence: TGCGCCAGCAGCCAAGAAGGACAGGGTCGGTCGTATGGCTACACCTTC.

This clone was counted between two and nine times. The V call is TRBV20-1, the J call TRBJ2-5, with TRBD2 identical over 7 bases. The CDR3 spans 14 residues. V was pared by 3 bases and J by 9 bases, with 13 bases of the junction left unmatched. Per the germline V gene, CDR1 is DFQATT and CDR2 is SNEGSKA (reference sequence). CDR3 sequence: CSASSLAELRAQYF. The CDR3 coding sequence is TGCAGTGCTAGTTCTCTAGCGGAACTAAGGGCCCAGTACTTC.

This rearrangement joins TRBV27 to TRBJ2-1; tentative D call: TRBD1 (6 bases). The CDR3 contains 15 residues. Trimming removed 3 bases from V and 3 bases from J, with 12 bases in between. Germline-derived CDR1 and CDR2 are MNHEY and SMNVEV (reference sequence). CDR3: CASSLRTDLYNEQFF. Here the CDR3 DNA reads TGTGCCAGCAGTTTGCGGACAGACCTCTACAATGAGCAGTTCTTC.

This rearrangement joins TRBV5-6 to TRBJ2-3, with 12 bases identical to TRBD1. V was pared by 0 bases and J by 14 bases, with 7 bases of the junction left unmatched. The germline V gene encodes CDR1 SGHDT and CDR2 YYEEEE. This CDR3 is 14 amino acids long. CDR3 amino acids: CASSLGHRDRGPYF. CDR3 coding DNA: TGTGCCAGCAGCTTGGGACACCGGGACAGGGGGCCGTATTTT.

The genes are TRBV5-1 and TRBJ2-2, with D perhaps TRBD2 (6 bases). The CDR3 contains 17 residues. V lost 6 bases and J 0 bases, leaving 18 bases between the germline ends. Germline V gene lookup returns CDR1 SGHRS and CDR2 YFSETQ. DNA for the CDR3: TGCGCCAGCAATAAACAGATGGGGACTGCGAACACCGGGGAGCTGTTTTTT. Protein product: CASNKQMGTANTGELFF.